This T cell receptor (beta chain) was recorded in a study of CD8 T cells in ankylosing spondylitis (dated by TCRdb to 2017 to 2019). Regarding the study in general: The study profiled T cell receptor beta repertoires in healthy donors and ankylosing spondylitis patients to find disease-linked TCR variants. The full study cohort was made up of 20 to 25 ankylosing spondylitis patients and approximately 100 healthy donors. Peripheral blood was sampled, and synovial fluid was additionally collected from ankylosing spondylitis patients.

Overall study results and their limits: Some motif variants were previously reported in synovial fluid and blood of reactive arthritis patients, suggesting common disease-initiation mechanisms. A TCR beta motif of several highly homologous amino acid variants appeared characteristic of blood from ankylosing spondylitis patients. The disease-linked clones were reported as significantly enriched in matched synovial fluid samples from ankylosing spondylitis patients. In peripheral blood, the disease-linked clones were found at relatively low frequencies and had a CD8+ phenotype.

From the germline V gene, CDR1 is SGHVS and CDR2 is FQNEAQ. V loses 5 bases, J loses 6 bases, and the germline ends lie 23 bases apart. Including cysteine and phenylalanine, the CDR3 has 17 amino acids. Here the CDR3 DNA is all that survives: 51 bases in frame from base 1. Worth noting for this clonotype: It lacks a known antigen. No clone much larger than this one lies a single base away; base qualities are absent.

Sequencing instrument: Illumina HiSeq 2500. Quantitative 5'-RACE with molecular barcodes was used to prepare TCR beta libraries. Per the original workflow: To identify disease-linked TCR variants, a new computational method was used, one built on a probabilistic model of VDJ rearrangement. TCRdb reprocessing: public reads trimmed at Q25 with fastp, clones called with MiXCR, in-frame beta chains kept. Each CDR3 protein gets just one entry, which takes the most common genes and DNA from the rows behind it. These V and J calls rely on TCRdb rather than the paper's analysis. The sample table records around 450,000 distinct CDR3 sequences; about 25% of these occur just once. In total, the top ten clones hold about 0.89% of the sample.

Recombination linked TRBV7-8 to TRBJ2-1; the best D guess is TRBD2, with 6 bases matching. Sequences were obtained from blood, either unsorted or a sorted T cell fraction (not recorded which). This receptor was taken from a male donor with ankylosing spondylitis. The nucleotides read TGTGCCAGCAGCCGGAGGGTAGCGGCGCAGGGTTCCAATGAGCAGTTCTTC. The resulting protein is CASSRRVAAQGSNEQFF.